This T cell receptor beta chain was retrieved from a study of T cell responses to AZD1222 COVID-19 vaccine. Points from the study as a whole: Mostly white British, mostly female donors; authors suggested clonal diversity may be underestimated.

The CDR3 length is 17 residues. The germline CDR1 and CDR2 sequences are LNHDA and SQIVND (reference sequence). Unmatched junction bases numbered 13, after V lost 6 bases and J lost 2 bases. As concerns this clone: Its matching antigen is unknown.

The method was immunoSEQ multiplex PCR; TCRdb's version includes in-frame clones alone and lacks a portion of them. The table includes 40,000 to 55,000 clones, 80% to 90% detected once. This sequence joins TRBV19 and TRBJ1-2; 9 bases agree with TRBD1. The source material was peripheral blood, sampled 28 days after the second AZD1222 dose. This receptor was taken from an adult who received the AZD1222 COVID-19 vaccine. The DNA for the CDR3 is TGTGCCAGTAGCAGTCCCGGGACAGGGTTAGGCAACTATGGCTACACCTTC. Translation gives CASSSPGTGLGNYGYTF.